The rows below give T cell receptor beta chains drawn from one sample of a study of blood T cell repertoires in COVID-19. Method: immunoSEQ multiplex PCR; TCRdb's copy keeps in-frame clones and lacks some. The sample yields about 250,000 clones, about four fifths seen once. The source material was peripheral blood. These receptors originate from a man in his forties with active or convalescent COVID-19. Each CDR3 is given with its conserved first and last residue.

TRBV15	TRBJ2-3	CATSRNRDRRLDTQYF
TRBV28	TRBJ1-5	CASSPGQPQHF
TRBV27	TRBJ1-5	CASSLFPREPQHF
TRBV9	TRBJ2-5	CASSAIGRETQYF
TRBV6-5	TRBJ1-2	CASSYSPRVNYGYTF
TRBV5-1	TRBJ1-2	CASSLGQARYGYTF
TRBV6-6	TRBJ2-1	CASRSGQGLGNEQFF
TRBV7-9	TRBJ1-1	CASSVQGGMNTEAFF
TRBV5-1	TRBJ1-1	CASSLGQSNTEAFF
TRBV24-1	TRBJ2-7	CATSDPGRGSPYEQYF
TRBV5-1	TRBJ2-3	CASSLVGSGGSTDTQYF
TRBV27	TRBJ1-6	CASSLYPPWTGGGNSPLHF
TRBV7-9	TRBJ1-1	CASSLDLLVTEAFF
TRBV19	TRBJ2-7	CATRRGTSGNYEQYF
TRBV19	TRBJ1-2	CASSITTPTNYGYTF
TRBV19	TRBJ1-3	CASSIGQGANTIYF
TRBV9	TRBJ2-1	CASSDSGNPYNEQFF
TRBV6-1	TRBJ1-4	CASSEGEVNQEKLFF
TRBV11-3	TRBJ2-1	CASSSGTSGWYEQFF
TRBV6-1	TRBJ2-3	CASSENSGGLRTDTQYF
TRBV6-5	TRBJ1-3	CASSYSTLGSGNTIYF
TRBV11-3	TRBJ1-1	CASSSGGASNTEAFF
TRBV5-1	TRBJ1-1	CASSLGGHPMNTEAFF
TRBV30	TRBJ1-2	CAWSLSGYGYTF
TRBV2	TRBJ1-1	CASSEGREAFF
TRBV28	TRBJ1-5	CASSSSQGGGNQPQHF
TRBV5-1	TRBJ2-5	CASSLDGGTQYF
TRBV30	TRBJ1-5	CAWSGGNQPQHF
TRBV6-6	TRBJ1-5	CASSIQGNQPQHF
TRBV25-1	TRBJ1-1	CASSNSNTEAFF
TRBV11-3	TRBJ2-3	CASSSGTPYRGDTQYF
TRBV27	TRBJ1-5	CASQGQAFSNQPQHF
TRBV25-1	TRBJ1-2	CASRTGFDYGYTF
TRBV24-1	TRBJ2-1	CATSDTQGPQDEQFF
TRBV5-1	TRBJ1-5	CASSLEGAGQPQHF
TRBV19	TRBJ1-4	CASSIDLGGQIRATNEKLFF
TRBV18	TRBJ2-7	CASSLSAPSGMYEQYF
TRBV24-1	TRBJ1-1	CANPAGTPNTEAFF
TRBV14	TRBJ1-1	CASSQDRRGGTEAFF
TRBV6-2/TRBV6-3	TRBJ1-4	CASSYAGGIGEKLFF
TRBV25-1	TRBJ2-2	CASSAVLQDTGELFF
TRBV19	TRBJ2-2	CASRTPGQGGRRAGELFF